Listed here is a single T cell receptor (beta chain). This entry comes from a study of blood T cell repertoires in COVID-19. Study as a whole: Samples taken during acute and convalescent COVID-19 were collected in the United States, Italy and Spain. Sources were T cells, B-cell-depleted T cells, or PBMCs; the material itself was cDNA or gDNA.

Original processing notes: Quantification of nucleated cells was approximated via reference gene primer amplification. The method was immunoSEQ multiplex PCR; TCRdb's version includes in-frame clones alone and lacks a portion of them. V and J calls and clone size follow that table, whereas D and trimming were derived from the DNA. The table shows 60,000 to 70,000 clones, with about 84% occurring only once. This CDR3 is built from 14 residues. The V gene's germline CDR1 is MDHEN and CDR2 SYDVKM. Trimming cost V 2 bases and J 3 bases, with 10 bases left between them. Material for sequencing was peripheral blood. The chain links TRBV28 to TRBJ1-2; D gene unclear. The clonotype was recovered from a human donor in a cohort sampled during active COVID-19. In DNA form, the CDR3 reads TGTGCCAGCAGTTTAGGTTCCGGGTACTATGGCTACACCTTC. Protein: CASSLGSGYYGYTF.